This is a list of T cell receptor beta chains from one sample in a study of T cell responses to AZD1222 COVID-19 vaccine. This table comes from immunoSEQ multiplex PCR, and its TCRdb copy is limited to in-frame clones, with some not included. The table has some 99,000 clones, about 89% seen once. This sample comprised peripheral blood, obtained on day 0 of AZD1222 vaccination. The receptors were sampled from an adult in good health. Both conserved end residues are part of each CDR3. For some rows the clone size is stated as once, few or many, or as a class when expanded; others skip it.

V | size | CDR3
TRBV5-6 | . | CASSLTAGGRDDTQYF
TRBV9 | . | CASSVTGSGNTIYF
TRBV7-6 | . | CASSLNSGSNTGELFF
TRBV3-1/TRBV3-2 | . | CASSLPGTRHNEQFF
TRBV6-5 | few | CASSYPRGGENSPLHF
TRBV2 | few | CASKWRSGREETQYF
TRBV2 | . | CASRGGVSAEAFF
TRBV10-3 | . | CAISEADRSAFF
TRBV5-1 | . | CASSLEPGVVGTEAFF
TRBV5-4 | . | CASSLGGTSTDTQYF
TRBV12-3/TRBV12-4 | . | CASSLPGNTIYF
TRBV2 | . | CASSDVGGSNQPQHF
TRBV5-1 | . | CASSLAGLISNYGYTF
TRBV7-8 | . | CASSFSAYEQYF
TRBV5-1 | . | CASSLGTPYTEAFF
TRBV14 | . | CASSQEVRGGTYGYTF
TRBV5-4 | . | CASSLRGGEETQYF
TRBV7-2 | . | CASSFRGVGLDTQYF
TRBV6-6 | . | CASSAPYREANTEAFF
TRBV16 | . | CASSHSSGHLNTEAFF
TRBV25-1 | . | CASSEGYGEQYF
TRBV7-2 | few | CASSGTGPVYGYTF
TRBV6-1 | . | CASSDESADYGYTF
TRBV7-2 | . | CASSIVPSTNEKLFF
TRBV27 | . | CASSLSTSGLETQYF
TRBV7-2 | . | CASSLANTLSYEQYF
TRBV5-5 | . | CASSLSRGAYGYTF
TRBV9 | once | CASSDNPGTGEETQYF
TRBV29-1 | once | CSALAVTGATNTEAFF
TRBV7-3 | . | CASSFSGGLYNEQFF
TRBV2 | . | CASSSNSYTEAFF
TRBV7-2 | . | CASSSLFPDRDYGYTF
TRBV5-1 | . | CASSSGWGNTEAFF
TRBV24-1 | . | CATSGGRTGAHEQYF
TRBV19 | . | CASTGRDRIYGYTF
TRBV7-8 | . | CASSLTRVRGYGYTF
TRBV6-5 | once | CASGDRDSTDTQYF
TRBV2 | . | CASSVDSGANVLTF
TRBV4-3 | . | CASSQGGRTEAFF
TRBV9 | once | CASSYGWTSGSNEQFF
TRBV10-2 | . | CASGREDQPQHF
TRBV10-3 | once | CAISEPGTAGNTIYF
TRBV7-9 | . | CASSFELATEAFF
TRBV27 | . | CASSLHPRGRDQPQHF
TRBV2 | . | CASSAVRETEAFF
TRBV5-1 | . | CASSLAPGDYGYTF
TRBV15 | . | CATSTVPGANNEKLFF
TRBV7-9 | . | CASRSTGGLVEQFF